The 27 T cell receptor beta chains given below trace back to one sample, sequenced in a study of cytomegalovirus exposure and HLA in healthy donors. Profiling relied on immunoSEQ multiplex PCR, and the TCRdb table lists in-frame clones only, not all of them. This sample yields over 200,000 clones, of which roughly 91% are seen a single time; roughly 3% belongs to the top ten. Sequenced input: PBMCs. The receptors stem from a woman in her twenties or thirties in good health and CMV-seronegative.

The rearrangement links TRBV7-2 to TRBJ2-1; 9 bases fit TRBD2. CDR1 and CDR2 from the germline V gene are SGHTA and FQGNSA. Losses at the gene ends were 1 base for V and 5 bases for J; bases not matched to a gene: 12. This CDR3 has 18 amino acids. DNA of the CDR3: TGTGCCAGCAGCTTAGGGTTTAGGGGCGGGAGGGACGACAATGAGCAGTTCTTC. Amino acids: CASSLGFRGGRDDNEQFF. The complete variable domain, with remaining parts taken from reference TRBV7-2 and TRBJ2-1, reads GAGVSQSPSNKVTEKGKDVELRCDPISGHTALYWYRQSLGQGLEFLIYFQGNSAPDKSGLPSDRFSAERTGGSVSTLTIQRTQQEDSAVYLCASSLGFRGGRDDNEQFFGPGTRLTVL.

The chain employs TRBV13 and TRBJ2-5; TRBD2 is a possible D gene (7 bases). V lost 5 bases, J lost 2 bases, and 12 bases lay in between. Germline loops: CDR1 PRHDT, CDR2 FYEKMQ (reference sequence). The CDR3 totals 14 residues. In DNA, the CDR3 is TGTGCCAGCAGCGGGAGGGGGTATCAAGAGACCCAGTACTTC. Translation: CASSGRGYQETQYF.

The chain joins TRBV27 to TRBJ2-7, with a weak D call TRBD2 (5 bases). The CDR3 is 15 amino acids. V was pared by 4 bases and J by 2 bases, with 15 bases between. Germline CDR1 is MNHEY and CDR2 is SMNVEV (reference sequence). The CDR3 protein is CASSSGGLSPYEQYF. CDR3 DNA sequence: TGTGCCAGCAGTTCGGGCGGGTTGAGCCCCTACGAGCAGTACTTC.

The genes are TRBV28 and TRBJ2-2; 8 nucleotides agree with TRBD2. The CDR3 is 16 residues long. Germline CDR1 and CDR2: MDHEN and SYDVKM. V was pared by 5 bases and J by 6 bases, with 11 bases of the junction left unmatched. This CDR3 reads CASSPSGGIGPGELFF. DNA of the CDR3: TGTGCCAGCAGTCCGTCGGGGGGGATCGGACCCGGGGAGCTGTTTTTT.

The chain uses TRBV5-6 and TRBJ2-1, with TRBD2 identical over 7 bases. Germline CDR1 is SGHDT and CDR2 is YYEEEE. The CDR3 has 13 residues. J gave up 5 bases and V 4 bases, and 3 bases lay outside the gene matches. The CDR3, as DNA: TGTGCCAGCAGCGGGACTATTCACAATGAGCAGTTCTTC. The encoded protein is CASSGTIHNEQFF.

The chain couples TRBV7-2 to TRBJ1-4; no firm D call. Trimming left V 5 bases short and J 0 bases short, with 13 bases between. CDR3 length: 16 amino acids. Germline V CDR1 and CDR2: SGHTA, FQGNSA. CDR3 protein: CASSPEGPTTNEKLFF. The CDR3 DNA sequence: TGTGCCAGCAGCCCGGAAGGACCTACAACTAATGAAAAACTGTTTTTT.

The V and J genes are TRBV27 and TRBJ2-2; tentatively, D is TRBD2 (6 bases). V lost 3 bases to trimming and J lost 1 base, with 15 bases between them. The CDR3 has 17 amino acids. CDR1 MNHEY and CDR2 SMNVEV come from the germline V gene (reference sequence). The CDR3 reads CASSFIFGGLNTGELFF. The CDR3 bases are TGTGCCAGCAGTTTCATTTTTGGAGGGCTGAACACCGGGGAGCTGTTTTTT.

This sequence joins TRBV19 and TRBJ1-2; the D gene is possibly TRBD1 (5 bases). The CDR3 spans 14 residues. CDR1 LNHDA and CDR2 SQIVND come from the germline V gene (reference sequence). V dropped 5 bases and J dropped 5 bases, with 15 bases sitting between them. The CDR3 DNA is TGTGCCAGTAGTCGTACGGCGGGGCTTTATGGCTACACCTTC. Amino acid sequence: CASSRTAGLYGYTF.

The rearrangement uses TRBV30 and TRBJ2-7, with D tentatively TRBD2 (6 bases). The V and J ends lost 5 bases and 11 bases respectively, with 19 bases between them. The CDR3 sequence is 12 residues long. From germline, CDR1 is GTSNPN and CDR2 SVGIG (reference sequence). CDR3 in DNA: TGTGCCTGGTCGCGGGGTTCTTTGGTCGAGTACTTC. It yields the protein CAWSRGSLVEYF.

CDR3 loop: CASSDYTGMNTEAFF. Written as DNA, the CDR3 is TGTGCCAGCAGTGACTATACAGGGATGAACACTGAAGCTTTCTTT. The gene calls are TRBV6-5 and TRBJ1-1; weak D call: TRBD1 (6 bases). Trimming stripped 5 bases from V and 0 bases from J, with 13 bases between. Germline V lookup: CDR1 MNHEY, CDR2 SVGAGI. The CDR3 runs to 15 residues.

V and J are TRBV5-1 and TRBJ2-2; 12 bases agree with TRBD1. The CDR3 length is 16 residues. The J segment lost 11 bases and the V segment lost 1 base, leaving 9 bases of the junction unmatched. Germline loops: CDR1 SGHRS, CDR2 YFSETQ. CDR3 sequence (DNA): TGCGCCAGCAGCTTGCCGGGACAGGGGGCCCTAGGAGAGCTGTTTTTT. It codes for CASSLPGQGALGELFF.

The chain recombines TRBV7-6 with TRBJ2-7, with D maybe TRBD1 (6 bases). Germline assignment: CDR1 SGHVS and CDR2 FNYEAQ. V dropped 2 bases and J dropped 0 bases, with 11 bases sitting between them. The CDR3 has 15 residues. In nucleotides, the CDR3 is TGTGCCAGCAGCTTAAAGGTGACAGGCTCCTACGAGCAGTACTTC. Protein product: CASSLKVTGSYEQYF.

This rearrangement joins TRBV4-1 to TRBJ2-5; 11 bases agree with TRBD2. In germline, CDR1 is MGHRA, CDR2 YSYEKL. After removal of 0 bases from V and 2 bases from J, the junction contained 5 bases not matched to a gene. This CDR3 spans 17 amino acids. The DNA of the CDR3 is TGCGCCAGCAGCCAAGACACGGCTAGCGGGAGGCAAGAGACCCAGTACTTC. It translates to CASSQDTASGRQETQYF.

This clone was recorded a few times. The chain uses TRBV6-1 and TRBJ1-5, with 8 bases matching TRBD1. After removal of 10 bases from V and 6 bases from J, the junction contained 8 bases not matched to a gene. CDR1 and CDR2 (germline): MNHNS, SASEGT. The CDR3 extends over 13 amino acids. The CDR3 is CAIQTGEAQPQHF. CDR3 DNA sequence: TGTGCCATACAGACAGGGGAGGCTCAGCCCCAGCATTTT.

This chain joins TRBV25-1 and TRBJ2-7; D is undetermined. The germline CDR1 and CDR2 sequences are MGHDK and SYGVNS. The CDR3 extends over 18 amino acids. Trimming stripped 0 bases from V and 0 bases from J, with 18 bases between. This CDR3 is CASSEYRQAVVHSYEQYF. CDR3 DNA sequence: TGTGCCAGCAGTGAATATAGGCAGGCGGTTGTCCACTCCTACGAGCAGTACTTC.

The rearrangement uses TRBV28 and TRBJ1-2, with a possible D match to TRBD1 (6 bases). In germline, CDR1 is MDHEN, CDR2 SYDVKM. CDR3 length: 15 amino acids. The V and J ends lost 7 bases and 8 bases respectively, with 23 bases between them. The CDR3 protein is CASTRSWAGAGGYTF. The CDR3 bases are TGTGCCAGCACCCGAAGTTGGGCGGGGGCGGGAGGCTACACCTTC.

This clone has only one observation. The CDR3 protein is CASSQPGLAGEDFF. CDR3 nucleotide sequence: TGTGCCAGCAGTCAACCGGGACTAGCGGGAGAGGACTTCTTC. The chain couples TRBV28 to TRBJ2-1; 14 bases map to TRBD2. V shed 5 bases and J 16 bases; nucleotides not matched to a gene: 10. Germline lookup yields CDR1 MDHEN and CDR2 SYDVKM. CDR3 length equals 14 residues.

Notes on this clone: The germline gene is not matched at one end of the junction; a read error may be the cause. CDR3 nucleotides: TGTGCCAGCAGCTTCGTCTTAATCACCCTTTTT. This translates into CASSFVLITLF. The rearrangement links TRBV5-4 to TRBJ2-3; D call uncertain. This CDR3 comprises 11 residues. Germline V lookup: CDR1 SGHNT, CDR2 YYREEE (reference sequence).

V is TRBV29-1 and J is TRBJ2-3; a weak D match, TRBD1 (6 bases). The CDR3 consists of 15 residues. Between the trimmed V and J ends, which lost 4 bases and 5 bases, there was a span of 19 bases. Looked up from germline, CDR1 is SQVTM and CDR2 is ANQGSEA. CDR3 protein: CSVGDRSPMVDTQYF. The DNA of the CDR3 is TGCAGCGTTGGAGACAGGTCCCCCATGGTAGATACGCAGTATTTT.

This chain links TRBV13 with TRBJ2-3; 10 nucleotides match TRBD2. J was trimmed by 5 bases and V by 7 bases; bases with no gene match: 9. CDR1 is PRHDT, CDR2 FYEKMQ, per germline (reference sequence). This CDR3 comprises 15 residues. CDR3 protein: CASTGLADDRDTQYF. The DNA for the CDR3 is TGTGCCAGCACCGGACTAGCGGATGACCGAGATACGCAGTATTTT.

CDR3 sequence reads: CASSLADLIGPTWDEQFF. The CDR3, as DNA: TGCGCCAGCAGCTTGGCCGATTTAATAGGACCTACCTGGGATGAGCAGTTCTTC. This chain uses TRBV5-1 with TRBJ2-1; D remains ambiguous. Germline CDR1 SGHRS, CDR2 YFSETQ. V was pared by 0 bases and J by 8 bases, with 24 bases between. This CDR3 is 18 amino acids long.

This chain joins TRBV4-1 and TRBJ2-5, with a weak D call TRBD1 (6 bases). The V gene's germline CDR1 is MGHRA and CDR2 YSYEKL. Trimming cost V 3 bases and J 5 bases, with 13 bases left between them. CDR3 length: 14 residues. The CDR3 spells CASSHATGIETQYF. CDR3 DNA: TGCGCCAGCAGCCACGCTACAGGGATCGAGACCCAGTACTTC.

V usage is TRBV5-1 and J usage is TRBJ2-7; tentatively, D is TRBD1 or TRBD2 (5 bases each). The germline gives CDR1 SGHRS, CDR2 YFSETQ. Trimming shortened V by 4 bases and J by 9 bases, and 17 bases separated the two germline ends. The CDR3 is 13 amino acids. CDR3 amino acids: CASSPGPAVWQYF. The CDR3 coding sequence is TGCGCCAGCAGCCCGGGACCCGCGGTGTGGCAGTACTTC.

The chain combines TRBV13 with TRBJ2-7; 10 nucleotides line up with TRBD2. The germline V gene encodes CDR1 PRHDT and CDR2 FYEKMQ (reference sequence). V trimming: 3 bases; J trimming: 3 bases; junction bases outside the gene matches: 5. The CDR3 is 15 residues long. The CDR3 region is CASSFWTSGNYEQYF. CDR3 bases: TGTGCCAGCAGCTTCTGGACTAGCGGAAACTACGAGCAGTACTTC.

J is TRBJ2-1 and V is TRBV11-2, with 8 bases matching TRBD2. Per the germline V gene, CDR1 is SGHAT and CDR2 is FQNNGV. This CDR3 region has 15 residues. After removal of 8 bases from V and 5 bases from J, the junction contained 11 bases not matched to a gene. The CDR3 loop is CASFAIAGYHNEQFF. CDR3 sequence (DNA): TGTGCCAGCTTTGCGATAGCGGGATACCACAATGAGCAGTTCTTC.

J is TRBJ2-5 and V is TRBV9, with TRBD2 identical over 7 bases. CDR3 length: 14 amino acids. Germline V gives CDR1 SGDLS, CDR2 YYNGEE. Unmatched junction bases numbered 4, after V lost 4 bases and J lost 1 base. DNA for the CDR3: TGTGCCAGCAGCCAAGCGGGGCGCCAAGAGACCCAGTACTTC. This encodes CASSQAGRQETQYF.

This CDR3 is CASSLVSPTDTQYF. The CDR3 DNA sequence: TGCGCCAGCAGCTTGGTATCCCCCACAGATACGCAGTATTTT. This chain connects TRBV5-1 to TRBJ2-3, with no clear D. Germline V gene lookup returns CDR1 SGHRS and CDR2 YFSETQ. There are 14 residues in the CDR3. V shed 0 bases and J shed 2 bases, with 7 bases lying between them.